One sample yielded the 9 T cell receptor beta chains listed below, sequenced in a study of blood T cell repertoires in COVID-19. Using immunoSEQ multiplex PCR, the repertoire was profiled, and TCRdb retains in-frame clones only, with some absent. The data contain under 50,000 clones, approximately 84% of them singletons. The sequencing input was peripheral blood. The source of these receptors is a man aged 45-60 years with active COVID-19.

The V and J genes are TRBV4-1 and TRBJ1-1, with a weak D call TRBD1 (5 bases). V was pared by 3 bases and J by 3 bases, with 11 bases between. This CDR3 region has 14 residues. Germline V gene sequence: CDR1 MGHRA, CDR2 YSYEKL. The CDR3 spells CASSQVQGHTEAFF. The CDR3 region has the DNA TGCGCCAGCAGCCAGGTGCAGGGCCACACTGAAGCTTTCTTT.

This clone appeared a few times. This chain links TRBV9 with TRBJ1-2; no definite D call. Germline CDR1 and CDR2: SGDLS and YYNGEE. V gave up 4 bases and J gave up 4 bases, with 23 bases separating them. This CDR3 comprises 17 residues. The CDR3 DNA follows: TGTGCCAGCAGCCCGAGGGCAGGAAGGGCTCCCCTCTATGGCTACACCTTC. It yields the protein CASSPRAGRAPLYGYTF.

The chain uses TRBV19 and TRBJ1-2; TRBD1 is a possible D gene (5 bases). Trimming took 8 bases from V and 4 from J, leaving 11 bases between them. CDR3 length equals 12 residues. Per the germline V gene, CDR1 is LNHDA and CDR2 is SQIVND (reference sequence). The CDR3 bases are TGTGCCAGTGACGACAGCTTCTATGGCTACACCTTC. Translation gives CASDDSFYGYTF.

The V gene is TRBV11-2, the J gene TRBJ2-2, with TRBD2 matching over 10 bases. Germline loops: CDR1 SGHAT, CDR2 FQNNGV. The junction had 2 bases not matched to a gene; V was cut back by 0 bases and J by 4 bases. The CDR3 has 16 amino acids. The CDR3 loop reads CASSLEAGGVTGELFF. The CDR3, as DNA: TGTGCCAGCAGCTTAGAAGCGGGGGGGGTCACCGGGGAGCTGTTTTTT.

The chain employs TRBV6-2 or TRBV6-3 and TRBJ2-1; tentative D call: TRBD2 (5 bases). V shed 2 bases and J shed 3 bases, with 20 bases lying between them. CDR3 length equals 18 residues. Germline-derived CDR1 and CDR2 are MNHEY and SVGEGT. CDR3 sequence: CASSYAPGWRQFYNEQFF. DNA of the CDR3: TGTGCCAGCAGTTACGCCCCGGGGTGGAGGCAATTCTACAATGAGCAGTTCTTC.

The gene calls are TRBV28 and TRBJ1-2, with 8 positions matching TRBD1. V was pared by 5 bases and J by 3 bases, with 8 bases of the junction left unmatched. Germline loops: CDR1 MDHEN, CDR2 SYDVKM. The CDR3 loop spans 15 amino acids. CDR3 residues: CASSAPGTGDYGYTF. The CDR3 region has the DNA TGTGCCAGCAGTGCCCCCGGGACAGGAGACTATGGCTACACCTTC.

CDR3 amino acids: CASSSGQGYYF. DNA of the CDR3: TGCGCCAGTTCATCGGGACAGGGGTACTACTTC. The chain uses TRBV5-1 and TRBJ2-7; 10 bases map to TRBD1. The V and J ends lost 8 bases and 13 bases, in that order; junction bases with no gene match: 9. The CDR3 consists of 11 residues. The germline gives CDR1 SGHRS, CDR2 YFSETQ.

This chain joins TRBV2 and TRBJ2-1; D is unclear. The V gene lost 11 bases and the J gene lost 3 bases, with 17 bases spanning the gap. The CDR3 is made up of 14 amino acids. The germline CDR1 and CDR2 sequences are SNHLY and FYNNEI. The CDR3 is CAQTEVGRYNEQFF. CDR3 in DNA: TGTGCCCAAACCGAGGTGGGTCGCTACAATGAGCAGTTCTTC.

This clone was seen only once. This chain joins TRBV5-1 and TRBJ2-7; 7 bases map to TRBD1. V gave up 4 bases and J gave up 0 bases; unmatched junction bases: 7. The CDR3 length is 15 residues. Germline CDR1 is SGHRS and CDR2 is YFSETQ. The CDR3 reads CASSLWTGSSYEQYF. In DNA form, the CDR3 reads TGCGCCAGCAGCCTTTGGACAGGTAGCTCCTACGAGCAGTACTTC.